This T cell receptor (beta chain) was captured by sequencing in a study of cytomegalovirus exposure and HLA in healthy donors. Study-wide results and caveats: Later on, an analysis showed TCR association rates differing by HLA locus, with DRB1 the most and HLA-C the fewest.

The CDR3 contains 14 residues. The germline V gene has CDR1 SGHNT and CDR2 YYREEE (reference sequence). V lost 4 bases and J 0 bases, leaving 10 bases between the germline ends. A multiplex PCR was run with 60 Vbeta primers and 13 Jbeta primers. The data were produced by immunoSEQ multiplex PCR, yet TCRdb's version contains in-frame clones alone and is incomplete. The sample lists tens of thousands of clones, around 70% occurring once. Concerning this clone itself: Its antigen is not known.

Sample: PBMCs. The sequence derives from a man aged 40-49 years in good health and CMV-seropositive. V gene TRBV5-4 combines with J gene TRBJ1-1, with TRBD1 as a possible D gene (6 bases). CDR3 nucleotide sequence: TGTGCCAGCAGCGTACAGGGTCTGAACACTGAAGCTTTCTTT. Amino acids: CASSVQGLNTEAFF. Looking up the rest from reference TRBV5-4 and TRBJ1-1 gives the full variable domain: ETGVTQSPTHLIKTRGQQVTLRCSSQSGHNTVSWYQQALGQGPQFIFQYYREEENGRGNFPPRFSGLQFPNYSSELNVNALELDDSALYLCASSVQGLNTEAFFGQGTRLTVV.